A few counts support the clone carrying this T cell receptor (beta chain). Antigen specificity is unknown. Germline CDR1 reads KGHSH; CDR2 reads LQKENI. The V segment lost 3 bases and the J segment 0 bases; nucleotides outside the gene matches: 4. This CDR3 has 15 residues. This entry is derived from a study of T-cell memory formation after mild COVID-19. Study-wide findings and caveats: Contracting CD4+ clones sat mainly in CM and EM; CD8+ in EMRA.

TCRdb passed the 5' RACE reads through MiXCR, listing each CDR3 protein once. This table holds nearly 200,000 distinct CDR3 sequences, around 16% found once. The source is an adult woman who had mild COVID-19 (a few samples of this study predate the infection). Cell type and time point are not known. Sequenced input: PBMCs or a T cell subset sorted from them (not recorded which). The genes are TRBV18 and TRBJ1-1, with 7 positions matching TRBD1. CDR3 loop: CASSPDREMNTEAFF. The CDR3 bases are TGTGCCAGCTCACCCGACAGGGAGATGAACACTGAAGCTTTCTTT.